This T cell receptor beta chain derives from a study of blood T cell repertoires in COVID-19. About the study: Sites in the United States, Italy and Spain provided acute and convalescent COVID-19 samples. In each case, the material was cDNA or gDNA derived from T cells, B-cell-depleted T cells, or PBMCs.

The CDR3 sequence is 16 residues long. Looked up from germline, CDR1 is MDHEN and CDR2 is SYDVKM. V was cut by 6 bases and J by 4 bases, with 19 bases left in between. Original methodology: Scientists estimated how many nucleated cells there were by amplifying reference gene primers. TCRdb's copy holds only in-frame clones and misses some; the assay was immunoSEQ multiplex PCR. D and trimming were read from the DNA, whereas the V and J calls and clone size are those reported in that table. Of about 670,000 clones listed, about 90% are singletons. This chain links TRBV28 with TRBJ1-3; TRBD1 might be the D (5 bases). The sequence derives from a woman aged 18-29 years with acute or convalescent COVID-19. Material for sequencing was peripheral blood. The CDR3 spells CASSPLGIGVGNTIYF. The CDR3 DNA sequence: TGTGCCAGCAGCCCCCTAGGGATAGGGGTGGGAAACACCATATATTTT.